Listed below are T cell receptor beta chains from one sample, sequenced in a study of cytomegalovirus exposure and HLA in healthy donors. The assay was immunoSEQ multiplex PCR, and TCRdb's table has in-frame clones only and misses some. Here the sample spans around 220,000 clones, roughly 80% being singletons. Specimen: PBMCs. The source is a girl under 18 in good health and CMV-seronegative. Both conserved end residues are part of each CDR3. D genes are given only for firm matches. Not all rows give a size; the values are once, few, many and, for expanded clones, a class.

DNA	CDR3	D	size	length	V	J
TGTGCCAGCAGCGTCGGTTCTTATCCAGAAAAACTGTTTTTT	CASSVGSYPEKLFF	-	-	14	TRBV9	TRBJ1-4
TGTGCCAGTAGTATGCCCCTAAGGAACACTGAAGCTTTCTTT	CASSMPLRNTEAFF	-	-	14	TRBV19	TRBJ1-1
TGTGCCAGCAGCTTACAAACAACTAATGAAAAACTGTTTTTT	CASSLQTTNEKLFF	-	-	14	TRBV11-2	TRBJ1-4
TGTGCCAGCAGTGACTCGTCAGAGAACACTGAAGCTTTCTTT	CASSDSSENTEAFF	-	few	14	TRBV6-4	TRBJ1-1
TGTGCCAGCAGCAAAGTAGGGGGTGGCTACACCTTC	CASSKVGGGYTF	-	-	12	TRBV21-1	TRBJ1-2
TGTGCCAGCAGCTTAGGTTATACCAAAAACATTCAGTACTTC	CASSLGYTKNIQYF	-	-	14	TRBV7-2	TRBJ2-4
TGTGCCAGCAGCTTCGGACTAGCGGGATCGAACGAGCAGTACTTC	CASSFGLAGSNEQYF	TRBD2	-	15	TRBV5-4	TRBJ2-7
TGCGCCAGCAGCCAAGTTACAGGGGGCAATCAGCCCCAGCATTTT	CASSQVTGGNQPQHF	TRBD1	once	15	TRBV4-1	TRBJ1-5
TGCGCCAGCGGGATAGGAAACCAGCGGGAGACCCAGTACTTC	CASGIGNQRETQYF	-	-	14	TRBV23-1	TRBJ2-5
TGTGCCAGCAGGCAGACTAGCGGGGGGGCGAAGACCCAGTACTTC	CASRQTSGGAKTQYF	TRBD2	-	15	TRBV28	TRBJ2-5
TGTGCCAGCAATATTCAGGGAACATACAATGAGCAGTTCTTC	CASNIQGTYNEQFF	-	-	14	TRBV6-1	TRBJ2-1
TGTGCCAGCAGTTACAAATACGGGAATGAAAAACTGTTTTTT	CASSYKYGNEKLFF	-	few	14	TRBV6-5	TRBJ1-4
TGTGCCAGCAGTTTACCGGGAGGCGGGGATACGCAGTATTTT	CASSLPGGGDTQYF	TRBD2	-	14	TRBV27	TRBJ2-3
TGTGCCAGCAGCAAAGTTTCCGTGCCAGGGGAAGAGACCCAGTACTTC	CASSKVSVPGEETQYF	-	-	16	TRBV21-1	TRBJ2-5
TGTGCCAGCAGCCCCTACGCACCTAGCGGAGCCTACAATGAGCAGTTCTTC	CASSPYAPSGAYNEQFF	TRBD2	-	17	TRBV7-8	TRBJ2-1
TGTGCCAGCGAGTCACTAGCGGGTCTAAACACCGGGGAGCTGTTTTTT	CASESLAGLNTGELFF	TRBD2	once	16	TRBV4-2	TRBJ2-2
TGTGCCAGCACTACAGGTCCGCATGGCTACACCTTC	CASTTGPHGYTF	-	-	12	TRBV28	TRBJ1-2
TGTGCCAGCACCGCCCCTAGCGGGGACCTACAAGAGACCCAGTACTTC	CASTAPSGDLQETQYF	TRBD2	-	16	TRBV28	TRBJ2-5
TGTGCCAGCAGCTTAACTGCCGCGGGAGTCGAGCAGTACTTC	CASSLTAAGVEQYF	TRBD2	-	14	TRBV7-8	TRBJ2-7
TGTGCCAGCAGATTAGGGAGCTCGGAGCCCCAGCATTTT	CASRLGSSEPQHF	-	few	13	TRBV6-1	TRBJ1-5
TGTGCCTGGAGTGTAGACAGGGGCGGTCGGGAGCAGTACTTC	CAWSVDRGGREQYF	TRBD1	-	14	TRBV30	TRBJ2-5
TGCGCCAGCAGCCAAGCTAGCGGGGGGGCCGGTGAGCAGTTCTTC	CASSQASGGAGEQFF	TRBD2	-	15	TRBV4-1	TRBJ2-1
TGTGCCAGCAGCTGGGAGACCACAGATACGCAGTATTTT	CASSWETTDTQYF	-	once	13	TRBV5-4	TRBJ2-3
TGTGCCAGCAGTGACCTAGCGGGCCATATGGATACGCAGTATTTT	CASSDLAGHMDTQYF	TRBD2	-	15	TRBV6-1	TRBJ2-3
TGTGCCAGCAGCTTGAACAGGTTGAACACTGAAGCTTTCTTT	CASSLNRLNTEAFF	-	-	14	TRBV7-2	TRBJ1-1
TGTGCCAGCAGCCAATCAACGGGACAGCCCAACACTGAAGCTTTCTTT	CASSQSTGQPNTEAFF	TRBD1	once	16	TRBV4-2	TRBJ1-1
TGTGCAAGTCGCCCCGAACTATCGGACACTGGGGATGAGCAGTTCTTC	CASRPELSDTGDEQFF	-	once	16	TRBV12-2	TRBJ2-1
TGCGCCAGCAGCTTGATGGACTCCACCTACGAGCAGTACTTC	CASSLMDSTYEQYF	-	-	14	TRBV5-1	TRBJ2-7
TGCGCCAGCAGAACCGATCCGGGGATGAAGACCCAGTACTTC	CASRTDPGMKTQYF	-	-	14	TRBV6-5	TRBJ2-5
TGTGCCAGCAGTCCCACAGGACCCTCGGGCGTAGGTTGGGGGGAACGCGAGCAGTACTTC	CASSPTGPSGVGWGEREQYF	-	-	20	TRBV27	TRBJ2-7
TGCGCCAGCAGCTTGGCCGCTGGTGTAGCCTACGAGCAGTACTTC	CASSLAAGVAYEQYF	-	-	15	TRBV5-1	TRBJ2-7
TGTGCCAGTTCCGCAGGGATCGGGGGGACCGGGGAGCTGTTTTTT	CASSAGIGGTGELFF	TRBD2	-	15	TRBV25-1	TRBJ2-2
TGTGCCAGTACAGCAAACACTGAAGCTTTCTTT	CASTANTEAFF	-	few	11	TRBV25-1	TRBJ1-1
TGTGCCAGCATCCGGCCCTTACGGTTCCCCCCCAGGGGGATCGTTAGGGGAGAAAAACTGTTTTTT	CASIRPLRFPPRGIVRGEKLFF	TRBD1	-	22	TRBV14	TRBJ1-4
TGTGCCAGCAGCTTTGAGACCTACAGGGGAGAAGGCTACACCTTC	CASSFETYRGEGYTF	TRBD1	-	15	TRBV5-4	TRBJ1-2
TGCAGCGTTAGTCGACAGGGGTATGGCTACACCTTC	CSVSRQGYGYTF	TRBD1	-	12	TRBV29-1	TRBJ1-2
TGTGCCAGCAGCTTAGACCGGAGCGGGTCCCAGTACTTC	CASSLDRSGSQYF	-	-	13	TRBV11-2	TRBJ2-5
TGTGCCAGCAGCCCTACGACAGGGGCTCGGTCACCCCTCCACTTT	CASSPTTGARSPLHF	TRBD1	-	15	TRBV7-9	TRBJ1-6
TGTGCCAGCAGTTTATCGTCAATTACTCCTCTTAGATCCCGTTACGAGCAGTACTTC	CASSLSSITPLRSRYEQYF	-	-	19	TRBV28	TRBJ2-7
TGTGCCAGTAGTATATTAGAGGGAGAGACCCAGTACTTC	CASSILEGETQYF	-	-	13	TRBV19	TRBJ2-5
TGTGCCAGCAGTGAAATTTCTAGCGGGGCAACTGAGCAGTTCTTC	CASSEISSGATEQFF	TRBD2	-	15	TRBV2	TRBJ2-1
TGTGCCAGCTCAAGACAGGGTAGAGACACTGAAGCTTTCTTT	CASSRQGRDTEAFF	TRBD1	-	14	TRBV18	TRBJ1-1
TGTGCCTGGAGTGGTGGCGGGATGGGGAAGACCCAGTACTTC	CAWSGGGMGKTQYF	-	-	14	TRBV30	TRBJ2-5
TGTGCCAGCTCACCAGGCGCAGGGCTAGGAGGCTACACCTTC	CASSPGAGLGGYTF	-	-	14	TRBV18	TRBJ1-2
TGTGCCAGCAGTGACTCGGCTAGCGGTGAGCAGTACTTC	CASSDSASGEQYF	TRBD2	-	13	TRBV6-4	TRBJ2-7
TGTGCCAGCAGCTCGTTTGACAGCCACAATGAGCAGTTCTTC	CASSSFDSHNEQFF	-	-	14	TRBV7-9	TRBJ2-1
TGTGCCAGCAGGGGGACAGACAGAGGCTATGGCTACACCTTC	CASRGTDRGYGYTF	TRBD1	-	14	TRBV2	TRBJ1-2
TGTGCCAGCAGTCCCCTCTCTGGTTTGAGCGGTGGCTACACCTTC	CASSPLSGLSGGYTF	-	-	15	TRBV28	TRBJ1-2
TGTGCCAGCAGCTTAGACGCAAGACTAACTGAGCAGTTCTTC	CASSLDARLTEQFF	-	-	14	TRBV7-2	TRBJ2-1
TGTGCCAGCAGCTTAGCGGGACTAGCGGGAAACGAGCAGTACTTC	CASSLAGLAGNEQYF	TRBD2	-	15	TRBV7-9	TRBJ2-7
TGTGCCAGCTCTAAATGGTCCAGCGAGAATGAAAAACTGTTTTTT	CASSKWSSENEKLFF	-	-	15	TRBV18	TRBJ1-4
TGTGCCACCAGCAGAGATCAGGGATCGAACACTGAAGCTTTCTTT	CATSRDQGSNTEAFF	-	-	15	TRBV15	TRBJ1-1
TGTGCCAGCAGTTACTCGGTACAGGGAAATTCACCCCTCCACTTT	CASSYSVQGNSPLHF	-	-	15	TRBV6-5	TRBJ1-6
TGCGCCAGCAGCCCTAGCTCGACCGGGGGAGAGACCCAGTACTTC	CASSPSSTGGETQYF	-	-	15	TRBV4-3	TRBJ2-5
TGTGCCAGCAGCTCACCCGCTCGCGACAAAAGCTATGGCTACACCTTC	CASSSPARDKSYGYTF	-	-	16	TRBV7-2	TRBJ1-2
TGTGCCAGCAGCTCCCTTGCCTACGAGCAGTACTTC	CASSSLAYEQYF	-	-	12	TRBV14	TRBJ2-7
TGTGCCAGCAGGTTGGACTCTACGAGGCAGTACTTC	CASRLDSTRQYF	-	-	12	TRBV2	TRBJ2-7
TGCGCCAGCAGCCATCAAACAGGCGATGGTGAGCAGTTCTTC	CASSHQTGDGEQFF	-	-	14	TRBV4-3	TRBJ2-1
TGTGCCAGCAGTGTGAATCGTCGAGGGGGAGGGAGCAATCAGCCCCAGCATTTT	CASSVNRRGGGSNQPQHF	-	-	18	TRBV2	TRBJ1-5